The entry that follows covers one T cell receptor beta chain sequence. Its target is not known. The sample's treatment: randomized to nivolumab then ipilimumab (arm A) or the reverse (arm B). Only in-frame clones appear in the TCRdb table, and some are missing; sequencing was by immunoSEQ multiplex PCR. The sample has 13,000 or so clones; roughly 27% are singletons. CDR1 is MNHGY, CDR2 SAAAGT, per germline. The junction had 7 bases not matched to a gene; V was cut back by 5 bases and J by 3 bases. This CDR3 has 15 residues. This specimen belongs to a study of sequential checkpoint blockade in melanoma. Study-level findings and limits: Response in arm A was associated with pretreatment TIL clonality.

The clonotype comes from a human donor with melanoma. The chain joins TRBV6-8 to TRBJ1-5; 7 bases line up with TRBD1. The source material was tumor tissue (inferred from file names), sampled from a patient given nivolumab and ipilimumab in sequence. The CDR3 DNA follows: TGTGCCAGCAGTAAAACAGGGGCTTACAATCAGCCCCAGCATTTT. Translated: CASSKTGAYNQPQHF.